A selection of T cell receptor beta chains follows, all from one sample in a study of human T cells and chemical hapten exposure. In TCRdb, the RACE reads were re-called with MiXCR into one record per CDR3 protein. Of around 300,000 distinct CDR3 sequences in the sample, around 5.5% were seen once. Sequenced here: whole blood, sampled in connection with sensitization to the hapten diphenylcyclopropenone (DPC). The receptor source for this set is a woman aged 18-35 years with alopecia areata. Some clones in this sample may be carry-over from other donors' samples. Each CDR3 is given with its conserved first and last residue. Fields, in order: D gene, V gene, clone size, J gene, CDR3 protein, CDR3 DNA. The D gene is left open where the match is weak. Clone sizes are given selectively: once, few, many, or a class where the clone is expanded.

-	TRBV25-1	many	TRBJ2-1	CASSGGGESYNEQFF	TGTGCCAGCAGTGGTGGAGGCGAGTCCTACAATGAGCAGTTCTTC
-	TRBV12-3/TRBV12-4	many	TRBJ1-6	CASSTHQGDNSPLHF	TGTGCCAGCAGCACCCATCAGGGCGACAATTCACCCCTCCACTTT
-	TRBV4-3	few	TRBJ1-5	CASSQDSSVTQPQHF	TGCGCCAGCAGCCAAGATAGTTCGGTCACTCAGCCCCAGCATTTT
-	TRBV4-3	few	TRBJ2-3	CASSQDNVVADTDTQYF	TGCGCCAGCAGCCAAGATAATGTGGTAGCGGACACAGATACGCAGTATTTT
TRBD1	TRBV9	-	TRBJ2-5	CASSVGQGTQETQYF	TGTGCCAGCAGCGTAGGACAGGGGACGCAAGAGACCCAGTACTTC
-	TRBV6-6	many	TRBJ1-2	CASSYSPLYGYTF	TGTGCCAGCAGTTACAGCCCGCTCTATGGCTACACCTTC
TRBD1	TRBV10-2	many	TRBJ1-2	CASRGQNNYGYTF	TGCGCCAGCAGGGGACAGAACAACTATGGCTACACCTTC
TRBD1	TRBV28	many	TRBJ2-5	CASSTAGGRETQYF	TGTGCCAGCAGCACAGCAGGGGGTAGAGAGACCCAGTACTTC
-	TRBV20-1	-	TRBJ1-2	CSAAIKSNYGYTF	TGCAGTGCTGCTATTAAGAGCAACTATGGCTACACCTTC
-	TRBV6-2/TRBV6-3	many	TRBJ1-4	CASSPPTGRNEKLFF	TGTGCCAGCAGTCCTCCGACAGGCCGTAATGAAAAACTGTTTTTT
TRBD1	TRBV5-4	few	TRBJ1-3	CASSLTTGGKGNTIYF	TGTGCCAGCAGCTTAACCACAGGGGGAAAAGGAAACACCATATATTTT
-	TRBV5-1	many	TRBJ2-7	CASSLNHLGPYEQYF	TGCGCCAGCAGCTTAAATCACCTCGGCCCCTACGAGCAGTACTTC
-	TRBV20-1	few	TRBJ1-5	CSAREDVNQPQHF	TGCAGTGCTAGAGAGGATGTCAATCAGCCCCAGCATTTT
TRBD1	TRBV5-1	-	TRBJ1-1	CASSFSGQGNTEAFF	TGCGCCAGCAGCTTCTCCGGACAGGGGAACACTGAAGCTTTCTTT
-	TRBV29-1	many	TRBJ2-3	CSVEAKTVSTDTQYF	TGCAGCGTTGAAGCGAAGACAGTTAGCACAGATACGCAGTATTTT
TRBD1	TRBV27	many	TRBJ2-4	CASRSRGQAKNIQYF	TGTGCCAGCAGATCCAGGGGGCAGGCCAAAAACATTCAGTACTTC
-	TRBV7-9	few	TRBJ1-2	CASGGLGASFGRLDGYTF	TGTGCCAGCGGGGGTTTAGGGGCGTCCTTTGGGAGGCTCGATGGCTACACCTTC
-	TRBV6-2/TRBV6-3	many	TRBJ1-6	CASSPASYSPLHF	TGTGCCAGCAGTCCCGCCTCCTATTCACCCCTCCACTTT
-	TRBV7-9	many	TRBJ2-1	CASSPQTRRVYGEQFF	TGTGCCAGCAGCCCTCAAACTAGAAGGGTATATGGTGAGCAGTTCTTC
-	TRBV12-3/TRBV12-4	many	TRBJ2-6	CASSLVSGANVLTF	TGTGCCAGCAGTTTAGTTTCTGGGGCCAACGTCCTGACTTTC
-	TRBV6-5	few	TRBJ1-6	CASSYQRSSYNSPLHF	TGTGCCAGCAGTTACCAAAGGAGCTCCTATAATTCACCCCTCCACTTT
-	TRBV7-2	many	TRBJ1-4	CASSLQRNNEKLFF	TGTGCCAGCAGCTTACAGAGAAATAATGAAAAACTGTTTTTT
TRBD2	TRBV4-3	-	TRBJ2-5	CASSQVGGLVGAQETQYF	TGCGCCAGCAGCCAAGTGGGTGGACTAGTAGGAGCCCAAGAGACCCAGTACTTC
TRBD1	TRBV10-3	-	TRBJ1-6	CAIREGQGYNSPLHF	TGTGCCATCAGGGAGGGACAGGGGTATAATTCACCCCTCCACTTT
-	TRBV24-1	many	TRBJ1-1	CATSESGGGPEAFF	TGTGCCACCAGTGAATCGGGGGGCGGACCTGAAGCTTTCTTT
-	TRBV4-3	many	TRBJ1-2	CASSQEALSSYGYTF	TGCGCCAGCAGCCAAGAAGCTTTGTCCTCCTATGGCTACACCTTC
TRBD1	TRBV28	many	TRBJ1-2	CASSSGQGTYGYTF	TGTGCCAGCAGTTCCGGACAGGGGACCTATGGCTACACCTTC
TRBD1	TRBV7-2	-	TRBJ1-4	CASREQGKGSEKLFF	TGTGCCAGCAGGGAACAGGGGAAGGGTTCTGAAAAACTGTTTTTT
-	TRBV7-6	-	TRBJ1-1	CASSLSGRTEAFF	TGTGCCAGCAGCTTATCAGGGAGGACTGAAGCTTTCTTT
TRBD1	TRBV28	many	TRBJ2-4	CASGTGAVGAKNIQYF	TGTGCCAGCGGGACAGGGGCGGTGGGGGCCAAAAACATTCAGTACTTC
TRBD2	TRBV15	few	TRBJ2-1	CATSRILAGGRNEQFF	TGTGCCACCAGCAGGATACTAGCGGGGGGGCGTAATGAGCAGTTCTTC
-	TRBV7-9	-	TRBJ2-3	CASSLDLRADTQYF	TGTGCCAGCAGCTTAGATCTACGGGCAGATACGCAGTATTTT
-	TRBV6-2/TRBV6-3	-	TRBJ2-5	CASSRRGHTQETQYF	TGTGCCAGCAGCCGACGGGGACATACCCAAGAGACCCAGTACTTC
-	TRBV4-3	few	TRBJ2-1	CASSQESGDSSYNEQFF	TGCGCCAGCAGCCAAGAATCCGGGGATAGCTCCTACAATGAGCAGTTCTTC
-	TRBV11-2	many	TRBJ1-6	CASGGARPLHF	TGTGCCAGCGGGGGGGCCCGCCCCCTCCACTTT
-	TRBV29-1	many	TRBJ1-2	CSVEDGTPTTYIYGYTF	TGCAGCGTTGAAGATGGTACGCCGACTACCTACATCTATGGCTACACCTTC
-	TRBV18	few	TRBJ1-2	CASSPQGVEGYTF	TGTGCCAGCTCACCCCAAGGTGTTGAGGGCTACACCTTC
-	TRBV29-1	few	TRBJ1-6	CSVARDDNSPLHF	TGCAGCGTTGCCAGGGACGATAATTCACCCCTCCACTTT
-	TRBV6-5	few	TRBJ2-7	CASSRLGWSSYEQYF	TGTGCCAGCTCCCGACTGGGGTGGAGCTCCTACGAGCAGTACTTC
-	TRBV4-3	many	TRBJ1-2	CASSLDASVYGYTF	TGCGCCAGCAGCTTGGACGCTTCAGTCTATGGCTACACCTTC
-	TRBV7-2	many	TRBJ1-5	CASSLGRRSNQPQHF	TGTGCCAGCAGCTTAGGTCGCAGATCCAATCAGCCCCAGCATTTT
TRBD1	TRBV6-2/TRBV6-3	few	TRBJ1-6	CASSHHTGTGNNSPLHF	TGTGCCAGCAGTCATCACACCGGGACAGGGAATAATTCACCCCTCCACTTT
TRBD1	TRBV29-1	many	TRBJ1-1	CSGGQGYTEAFF	TGCAGCGGTGGACAGGGGTATACTGAAGCTTTCTTT
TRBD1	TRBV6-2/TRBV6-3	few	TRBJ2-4	CASSRQGAKNIQYF	TGTGCCAGCAGTCGACAGGGAGCCAAAAACATTCAGTACTTC
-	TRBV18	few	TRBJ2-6	CASSPPGSGILSGANVLTF	TGTGCCAGCTCACCACCGGGGAGCGGAATCCTCTCTGGGGCCAACGTCCTGACTTTC
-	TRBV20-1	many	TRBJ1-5	CSASWVRGGQPQHF	TGCAGTGCTAGTTGGGTCAGGGGCGGGCAGCCCCAGCATTTT
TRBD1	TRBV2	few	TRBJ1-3	CASIGTGEDSGNTIYF	TGTGCCAGCATCGGGACAGGGGAAGACTCTGGAAACACCATATATTTT
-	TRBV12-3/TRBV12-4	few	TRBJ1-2	CASSLFEGNYGYTF	TGTGCCAGCAGTTTGTTCGAGGGGAACTATGGCTACACCTTC
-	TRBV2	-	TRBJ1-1	CASSEKGPVNTEAFF	TGTGCCAGCAGTGAAAAAGGTCCGGTGAACACTGAAGCTTTCTTT
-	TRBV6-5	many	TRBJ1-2	CASSATANYGYTF	TGTGCCAGCAGTGCTACTGCTAACTATGGCTACACCTTC
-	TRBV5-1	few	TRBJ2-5	CASSLDSNQETQYF	TGCGCCAGCAGCTTGGACAGCAACCAAGAGACCCAGTACTTC
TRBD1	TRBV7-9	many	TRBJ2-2	CASSPDRVDTGELFF	TGTGCCAGCAGCCCCGACAGGGTAGACACCGGGGAGCTGTTTTTT
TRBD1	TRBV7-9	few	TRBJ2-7	CASSLPDSGPGTGTLVYEQYF	TGTGCCAGCAGCTTGCCCGATTCGGGCCCCGGGACAGGCACCCTCGTTTACGAGCAGTACTTC
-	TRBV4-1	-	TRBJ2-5	CASSPLGRRGQETQYF	TGCGCCAGCAGCCCTTTAGGCAGACGGGGGCAAGAGACCCAGTACTTC
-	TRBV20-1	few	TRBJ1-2	CSARTYLYGYTF	TGCAGTGCTAGAACCTATCTTTATGGCTACACCTTC
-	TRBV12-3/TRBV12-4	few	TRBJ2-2	CASRQGAGELFF	TGTGCCAGCAGGCAGGGAGCCGGGGAGCTGTTTTTT
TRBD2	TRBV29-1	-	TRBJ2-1	CSVEGLAGVISYNEQFF	TGCAGCGTTGAAGGACTAGCGGGGGTGATCTCCTACAATGAGCAGTTCTTC
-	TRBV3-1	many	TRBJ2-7	CASSQDWAGRDHEQYF	TGTGCCAGCAGCCAAGATTGGGCGGGCAGGGATCACGAGCAGTACTTC
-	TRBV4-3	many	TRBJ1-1	CASSPQAGRTEAFF	TGCGCCAGCAGCCCACAGGCCGGGAGGACTGAAGCTTTCTTT